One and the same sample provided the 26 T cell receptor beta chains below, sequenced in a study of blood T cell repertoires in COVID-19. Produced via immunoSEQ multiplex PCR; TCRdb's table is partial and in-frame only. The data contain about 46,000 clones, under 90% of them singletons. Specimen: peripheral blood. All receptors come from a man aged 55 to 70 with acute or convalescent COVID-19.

CDR3 residues: CASSSDRGNEQFF. In DNA form, the CDR3 reads TGTGCCAGCAGCTCGGACAGGGGCAATGAGCAGTTCTTC. V gene TRBV7-7 combines with J gene TRBJ2-1; 9 positions agree with TRBD1. The length of the CDR3 is 13 residues. Germline CDR1 reads SSHAT; CDR2 reads FNYEAQ (reference sequence). J was trimmed by 6 bases and V by 4 bases; bases with no gene match: 1. Full variable domain (outside the CDR3, taken from reference TRBV7-7 and TRBJ2-1): GAGVSQSPRYKVTKRGQDVTLRCDPISSHATLYWYQQALGQGPEFLTYFNYEAQPDKSGLPSDRFSAERPEGSISTLTIQRTEQRDSAMYRCASSSDRGNEQFFGPGTRLTVL.

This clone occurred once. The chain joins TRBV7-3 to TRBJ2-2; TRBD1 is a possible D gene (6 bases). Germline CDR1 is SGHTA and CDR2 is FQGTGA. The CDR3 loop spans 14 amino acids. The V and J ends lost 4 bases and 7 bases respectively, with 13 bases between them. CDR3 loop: CASSSIIQGGELFF. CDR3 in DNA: TGTGCCAGCAGCTCAATTATACAGGGCGGGGAGCTGTTTTTT.

The CDR3 loop is CASSHGQGLGELFF. The CDR3 DNA is TGTGCCAGCAGCCACGGACAGGGGCTCGGGGAGCTGTTTTTT. V usage is TRBV3-1 (or the pseudogene TRBV3-2) and J usage is TRBJ2-2; 9 nucleotides match TRBD1. CDR3 length: 14 residues. Germline V gene sequence: CDR1 LGHDT, CDR2 YNNKEL (reference sequence). Trimming took 3 bases from V and 7 from J; bases not matched to a gene: 3.

Written as DNA, the CDR3 is TGTGCCAGCAGCCAAGGACAGGGCCCCTATGGCTACACCTTC. Its protein product is CASSQGQGPYGYTF. The genes are TRBV14 and TRBJ1-2; 7 nucleotides match TRBD1. CDR1 and CDR2 (germline): SGHDN, FVKESK. The J segment lost 4 bases and the V segment lost 1 base, leaving 3 bases of the junction unmatched. The CDR3 extends over 14 amino acids.

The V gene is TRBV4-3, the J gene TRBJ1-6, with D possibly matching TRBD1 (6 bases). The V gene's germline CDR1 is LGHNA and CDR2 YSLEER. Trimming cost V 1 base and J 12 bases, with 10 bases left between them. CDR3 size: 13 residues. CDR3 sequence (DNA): TGCGCCAGCAGCCAAGGAGGGGGTGGACCCCTCCACTTT. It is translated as CASSQGGGGPLHF.

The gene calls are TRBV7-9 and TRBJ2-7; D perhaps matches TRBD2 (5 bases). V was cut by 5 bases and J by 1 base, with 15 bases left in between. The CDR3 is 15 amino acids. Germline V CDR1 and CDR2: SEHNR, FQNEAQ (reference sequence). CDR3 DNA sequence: TGTGCCAGCAGCCCAGGAGGTTTTCTTTCCTACGAGCAGTACTTC. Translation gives CASSPGGFLSYEQYF.

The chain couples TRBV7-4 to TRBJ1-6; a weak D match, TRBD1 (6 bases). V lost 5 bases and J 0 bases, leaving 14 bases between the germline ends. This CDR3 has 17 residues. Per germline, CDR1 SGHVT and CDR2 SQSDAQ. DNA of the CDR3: TGTGCCAGCAGCGACATTACGGACAGCTCCTATAATTCACCCCTCCACTTT. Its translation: CASSDITDSSYNSPLHF.

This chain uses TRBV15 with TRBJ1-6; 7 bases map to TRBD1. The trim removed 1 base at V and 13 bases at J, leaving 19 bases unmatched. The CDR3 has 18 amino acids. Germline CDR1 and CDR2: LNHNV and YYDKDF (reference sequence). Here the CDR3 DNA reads TGTGCCACCAGCAGAGCCGTGGCGGGGGGACAGCCCTCTTCTCCCCTCCACTTT. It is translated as CATSRAVAGGQPSSPLHF.

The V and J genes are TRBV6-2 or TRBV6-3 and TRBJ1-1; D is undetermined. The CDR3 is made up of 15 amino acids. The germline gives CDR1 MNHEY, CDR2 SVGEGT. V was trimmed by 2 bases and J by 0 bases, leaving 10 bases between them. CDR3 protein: CASSYGQIMNTEAFF. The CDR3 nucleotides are TGTGCCAGCAGTTACGGCCAGATTATGAACACTGAAGCTTTCTTT.

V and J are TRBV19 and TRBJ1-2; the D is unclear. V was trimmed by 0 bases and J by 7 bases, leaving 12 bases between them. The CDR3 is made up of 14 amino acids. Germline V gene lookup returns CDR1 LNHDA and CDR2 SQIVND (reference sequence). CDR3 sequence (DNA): TGTGCCAGTAGTATAGATCGAGCCGGCGGTGGCTACACCTTC. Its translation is CASSIDRAGGGYTF.

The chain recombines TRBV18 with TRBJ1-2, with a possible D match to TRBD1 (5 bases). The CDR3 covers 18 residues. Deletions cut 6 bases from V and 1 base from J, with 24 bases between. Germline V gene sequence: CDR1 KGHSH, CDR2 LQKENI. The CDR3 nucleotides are TGTGCCAGCTCCCCGATGACAGCAGTCGCGGCTAGTAACTATGGCTACACCTTC. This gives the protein CASSPMTAVAASNYGYTF.

The DNA of the CDR3 is TGTGCCAGCAGCTTGGGGGGTAGCGGGGTCAGCACAGATACGCAGTATTTT. This codes for CASSLGGSGVSTDTQYF. This chain connects TRBV5-6 to TRBJ2-3, with 8 bases lining up with TRBD2. Germline CDR1 is SGHDT and CDR2 is YYEEEE. J was trimmed by 0 bases and V by 0 bases; bases with no gene match: 6. The CDR3 runs 17 residues.

CDR3 DNA sequence: TGTGCCAGCTTCGGACAGTTGTTTTCACCCCTCCACTTT. Translation gives CASFGQLFSPLHF. The chain joins TRBV28 to TRBJ1-6, with D maybe TRBD1 (6 bases). Germline-derived CDR1 and CDR2 are MDHEN and SYDVKM. This CDR3 has 13 residues. Trimming removed 8 bases at V and 9 bases at J, with 14 bases between.

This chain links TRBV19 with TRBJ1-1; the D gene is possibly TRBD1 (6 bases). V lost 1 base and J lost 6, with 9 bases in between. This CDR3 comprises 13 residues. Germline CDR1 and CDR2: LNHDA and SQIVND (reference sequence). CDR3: CASSIVGAAEAFF. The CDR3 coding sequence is TGTGCCAGTAGTATAGTGGGGGCAGCTGAAGCTTTCTTT.

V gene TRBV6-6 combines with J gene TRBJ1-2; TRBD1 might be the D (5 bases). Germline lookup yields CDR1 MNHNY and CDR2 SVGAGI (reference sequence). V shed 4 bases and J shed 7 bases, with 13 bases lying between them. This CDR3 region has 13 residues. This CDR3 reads CASSFDSKSGYTF. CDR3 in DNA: TGTGCCAGCAGTTTCGACAGTAAGAGTGGCTACACCTTC.

The CDR3 DNA is TGCGCCAGCAGCCAAACAGGGACTAATTCACCCCTCCACTTT. Its translation is CASSQTGTNSPLHF. This chain joins TRBV4-3 and TRBJ1-6; perhaps TRBD1 as D (6 bases). This CDR3 has 14 amino acids. Germline CDR1 LGHNA, CDR2 YSLEER. V lost 2 bases to trimming and J lost 6 bases, with 8 bases between them.

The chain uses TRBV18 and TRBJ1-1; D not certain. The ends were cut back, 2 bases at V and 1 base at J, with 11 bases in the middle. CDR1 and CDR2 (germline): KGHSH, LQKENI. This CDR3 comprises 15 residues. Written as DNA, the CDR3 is TGTGCCAGCTCACCAGCTCCAGGCGCGAACACTGAAGCTTTCTTT. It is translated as CASSPAPGANTEAFF.

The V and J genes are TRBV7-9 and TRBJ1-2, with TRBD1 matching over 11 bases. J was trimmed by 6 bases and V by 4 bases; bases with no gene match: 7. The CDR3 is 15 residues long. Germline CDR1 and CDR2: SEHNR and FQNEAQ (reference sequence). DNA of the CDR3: TGTGCCAGCAGCTCAAGGACAGGGGGCAAGGATGGCTACACCTTC. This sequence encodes CASSSRTGGKDGYTF.

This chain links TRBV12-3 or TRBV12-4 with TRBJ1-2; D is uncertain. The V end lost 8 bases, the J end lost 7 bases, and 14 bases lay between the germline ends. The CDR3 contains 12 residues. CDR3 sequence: CASGFSEVGYTF. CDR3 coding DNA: TGTGCCAGCGGATTCTCGGAGGTTGGCTACACCTTC.

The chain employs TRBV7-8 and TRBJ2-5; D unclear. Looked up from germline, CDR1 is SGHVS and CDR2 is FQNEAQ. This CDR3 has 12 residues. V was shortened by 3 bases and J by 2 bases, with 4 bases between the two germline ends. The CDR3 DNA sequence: TGTGCCAGCAGCTTCCAACAAGAGACCCAGTACTTC. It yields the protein CASSFQQETQYF.

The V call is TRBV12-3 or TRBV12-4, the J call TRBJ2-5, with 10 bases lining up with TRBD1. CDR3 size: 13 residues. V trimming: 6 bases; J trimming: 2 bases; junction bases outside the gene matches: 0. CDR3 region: CASRGQGQETQYF. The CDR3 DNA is TGTGCCAGCAGGGGACAGGGGCAAGAGACCCAGTACTTC.

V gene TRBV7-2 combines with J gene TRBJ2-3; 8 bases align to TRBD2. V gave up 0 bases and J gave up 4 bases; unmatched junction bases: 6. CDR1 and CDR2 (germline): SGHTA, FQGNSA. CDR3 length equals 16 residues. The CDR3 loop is CASSLASSGGADTQYF. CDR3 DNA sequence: TGTGCCAGCAGCTTAGCATCAAGCGGGGGCGCAGATACGCAGTATTTT.

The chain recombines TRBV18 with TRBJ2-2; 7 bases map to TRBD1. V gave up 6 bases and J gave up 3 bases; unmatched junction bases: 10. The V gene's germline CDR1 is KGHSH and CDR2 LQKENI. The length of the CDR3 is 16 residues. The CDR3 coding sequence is TGTGCCAGCTCCCCCCCCAACAGGGGAGACACCGGGGAGCTGTTTTTT. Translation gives CASSPPNRGDTGELFF.

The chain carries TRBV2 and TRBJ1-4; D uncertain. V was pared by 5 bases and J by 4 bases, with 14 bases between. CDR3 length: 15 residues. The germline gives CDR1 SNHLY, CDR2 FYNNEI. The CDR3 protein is CASSFRTGSNEKLFF. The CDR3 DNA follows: TGTGCCAGCAGTTTTCGGACGGGAAGTAATGAAAAACTGTTTTTT.

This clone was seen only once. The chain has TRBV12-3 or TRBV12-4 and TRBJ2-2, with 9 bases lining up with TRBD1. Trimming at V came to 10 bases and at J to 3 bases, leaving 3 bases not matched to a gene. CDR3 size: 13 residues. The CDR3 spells CATGQGYTGELFF. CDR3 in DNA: TGTGCCACCGGACAGGGGTACACCGGGGAGCTGTTTTTT.

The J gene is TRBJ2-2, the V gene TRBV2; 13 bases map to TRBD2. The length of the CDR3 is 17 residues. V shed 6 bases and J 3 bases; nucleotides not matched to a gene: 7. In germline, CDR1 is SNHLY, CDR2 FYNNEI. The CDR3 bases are TGTGCCAGCAGGAGACTAGCGGGGGGCGTGGACACCGGGGAGCTGTTTTTT. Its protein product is CASRRLAGGVDTGELFF.